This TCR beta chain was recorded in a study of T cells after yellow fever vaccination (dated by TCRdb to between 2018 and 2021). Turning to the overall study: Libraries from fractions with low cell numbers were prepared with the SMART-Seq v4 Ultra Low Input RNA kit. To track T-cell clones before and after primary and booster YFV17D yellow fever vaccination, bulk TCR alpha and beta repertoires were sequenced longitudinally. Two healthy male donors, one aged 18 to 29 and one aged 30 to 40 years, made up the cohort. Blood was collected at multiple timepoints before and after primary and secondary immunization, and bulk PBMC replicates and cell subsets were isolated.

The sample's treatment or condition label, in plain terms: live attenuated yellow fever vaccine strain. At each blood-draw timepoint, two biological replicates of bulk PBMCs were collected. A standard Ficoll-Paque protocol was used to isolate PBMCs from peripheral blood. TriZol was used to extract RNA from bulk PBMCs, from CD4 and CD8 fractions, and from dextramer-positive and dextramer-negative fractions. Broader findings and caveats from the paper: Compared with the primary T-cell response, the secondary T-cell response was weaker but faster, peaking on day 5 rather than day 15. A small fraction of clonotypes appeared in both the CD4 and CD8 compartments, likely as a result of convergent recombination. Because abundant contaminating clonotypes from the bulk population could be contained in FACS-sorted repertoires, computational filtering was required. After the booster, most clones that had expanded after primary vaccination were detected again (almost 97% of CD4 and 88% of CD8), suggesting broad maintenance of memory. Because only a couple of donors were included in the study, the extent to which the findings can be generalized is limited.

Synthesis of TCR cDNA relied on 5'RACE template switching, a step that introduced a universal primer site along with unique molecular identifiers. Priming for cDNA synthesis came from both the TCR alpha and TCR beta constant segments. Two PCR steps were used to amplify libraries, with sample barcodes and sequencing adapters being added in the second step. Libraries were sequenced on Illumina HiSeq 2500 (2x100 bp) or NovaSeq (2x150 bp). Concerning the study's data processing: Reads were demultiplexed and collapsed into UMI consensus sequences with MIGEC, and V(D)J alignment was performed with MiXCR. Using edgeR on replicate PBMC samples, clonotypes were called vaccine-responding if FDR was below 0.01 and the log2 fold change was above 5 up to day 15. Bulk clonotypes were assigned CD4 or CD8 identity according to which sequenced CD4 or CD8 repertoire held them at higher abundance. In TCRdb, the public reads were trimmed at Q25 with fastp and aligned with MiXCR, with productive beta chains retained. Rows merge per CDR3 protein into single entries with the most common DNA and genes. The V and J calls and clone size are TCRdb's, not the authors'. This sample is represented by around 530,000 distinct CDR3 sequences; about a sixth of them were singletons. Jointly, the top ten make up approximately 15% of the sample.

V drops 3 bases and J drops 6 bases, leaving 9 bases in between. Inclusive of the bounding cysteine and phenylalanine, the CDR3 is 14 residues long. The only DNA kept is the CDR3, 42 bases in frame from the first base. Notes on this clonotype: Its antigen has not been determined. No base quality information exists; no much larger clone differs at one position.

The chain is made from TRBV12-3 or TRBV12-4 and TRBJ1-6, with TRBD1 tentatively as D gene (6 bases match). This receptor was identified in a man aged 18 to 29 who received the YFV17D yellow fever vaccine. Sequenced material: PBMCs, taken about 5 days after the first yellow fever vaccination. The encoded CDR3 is CASSFGQINSPLHF. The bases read TGTGCCAGCAGTTTCGGACAGATTAATTCACCCCTCCACTTT.